The entry below describes one T cell receptor beta chain. As yet, its antigen is unknown. Mismatch with germline at one junction end may stem from a read error. The sample comes from a study of response to subunit inactivated influenza vaccine. MiXCR, run by TCRdb on the RT-PCR reads, gives a single entry per CDR3 protein. The sample has about 520,000 distinct CDR3 sequences, roughly 7.6% seen once. Notes on the study in general: New T cells are recruited in small numbers by each seasonal influenza vaccination, according to the authors' suggestion.

This CDR3 comprises 15 residues. Germline V gives CDR1 LNHDA, CDR2 SQIVND (reference sequence). The TCR originated in a man aged 50-75 years who received an inactivated influenza vaccine. The V call is TRBV19, the J call TRBJ1-1; tentative D call: TRBD1 (6 bases). The sample was PBMCs from blood, taken around 25 months after vaccination. CDR3 sequence (DNA): TGTGCCAGTAGTATCGAGGACAGCCTGAACACTGAAGTTTTCTTT. This translates into CASSIEDSLNTEVFF.